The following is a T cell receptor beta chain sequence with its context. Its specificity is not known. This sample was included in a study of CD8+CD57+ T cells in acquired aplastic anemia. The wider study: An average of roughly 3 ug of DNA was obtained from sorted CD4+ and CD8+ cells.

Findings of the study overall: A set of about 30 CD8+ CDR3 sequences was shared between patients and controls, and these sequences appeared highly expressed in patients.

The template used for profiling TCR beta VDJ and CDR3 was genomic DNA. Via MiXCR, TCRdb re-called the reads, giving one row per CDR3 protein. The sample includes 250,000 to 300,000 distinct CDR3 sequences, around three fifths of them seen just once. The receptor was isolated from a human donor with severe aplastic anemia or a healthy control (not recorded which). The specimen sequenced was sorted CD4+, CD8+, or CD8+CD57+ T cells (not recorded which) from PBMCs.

CDR3 residues: CASRARSGEKLFF. In nucleotides, the CDR3 is TGTGCCAGCAGGGCCCGCTCGGGTGAAAAACTGTTTTTT. V gene TRBV9 combines with J gene TRBJ1-4; no clear D. Trimming cost V 5 bases and J 7 bases, with 12 bases left between them. This CDR3 spans 13 amino acids. CDR1 is SGDLS, CDR2 YYNGEE, per germline.